This T cell receptor beta chain was sequenced during a study of vaccination and CD4 T cells after COVID-19. Study information: Two mRNA vaccine doses were given, either BNT162b2 or mRNA-1273. The control cultures got either a CEFX pool, an HIV-1 Nef pool, or no peptide at all.

About this clonotype itself: The antigen remains undetermined. At one boundary the junction diverges from the germline segment, which might be a read error.

Treatment specified: approximately 11-day PBMC culture with coronavirus spike peptide pools or control peptides (ViraFEST assay). With peptide pools, ViraFEST first expanded antigen-specific T cells and afterwards sequenced their TCRs. The Oncomine TCR Beta short-read assay was applied to DNA of cultured CD4+ T cells. TCRdb redid the calling of the PCR reads with MiXCR, one entry per CDR3 protein. The sample lists 16,000 or so distinct CDR3 sequences, 75% occurring once. Germline CDR1 and CDR2: MNHNS and SASEGT. The CDR3 length is 19 residues. This chain links TRBV6-1 with TRBJ2-6, with D perhaps assigned TRBD1 or TRBD2 (5 bases each). The sample consisted of CD4+ T cells from blood, cultured in vitro, taken after SARS-CoV-2 vaccination. The receptor was isolated from a human donor who received a COVID-19 vaccine. CDR3 loop: CAISDTSEGYFTGANVLTF. The CDR3 DNA sequence: TGTGCCATCAGTGATACGTCCGAGGGGTACTTCACTGGGGCCAACGTCCTGACTTTC.